This T cell receptor (beta chain) was captured by sequencing in a study of blood T cells in healthy people across ages. The sample, about 10 milliliters of peripheral blood, was drawn from each donor. A second about 7 to 11 cycle PCR used barcoded and J-beta primers. TCRdb processed the 5' RACE reads anew with MiXCR; each CDR3 protein has one entry. The repertoire consists of hundreds of thousands of distinct CDR3 sequences, with approximately 24% occurring once and the leading ten covering 3%. This CDR3 has 15 amino acids. Trimming shortened V by 6 bases and J by 2 bases, and 16 bases separated the two germline ends. This clonotype turned up a few times. Its antigen remains unknown. General observations from the study: Compared with aged donors, long-lived donors showed fewer expanded clones, suggesting selection.

The same data also went into a second study, on T cells of mothers and their children. This second report adds: Unrelated pairs and related pairs have their TCR recombination output shaped similarly by thymic selection. Unrelated mother-child pairs always had slightly, but never significantly, lower normalized overlap than related pairs.

The origin of this receptor is a boy aged 5-17 years in good health. Sequencing used blood. J is TRBJ1-2 and V is TRBV12-3 or TRBV12-4; D not resolved. CDR3 region: CASRTSGSGNYGYTF. Written as DNA, the CDR3 is TGTGCCAGCAGGACGTCGGGGTCAGGCAACTATGGCTACACCTTC.